This T cell receptor (beta chain) stems from a study of human T cells and chemical hapten exposure. Study-wide context: DPC at 0.01% went onto the upper back in patch tests, read at 6 days. Largely, small differences in pooled library volume made per-sample TCR yields vary.

Time point meaning: patch test 2, 6 weeks after DPC sensitization. Noted treatment: therapeutic diphenylcyclopropenone sensitization with weekly scalp DPC. TCRdb redid the calling of the RACE reads with MiXCR, one entry per CDR3 protein. The table records tens of thousands of distinct CDR3 sequences, 7.5% to 10% of them present only once. This clonotype was counted ten times or more. Trimming took 3 bases from V and 2 from J, leaving 11 bases between them. The CDR3 covers 14 residues. Germline CDR1 and CDR2: PRHDT and FYEKMQ (reference sequence). The genes are TRBV13 and TRBJ2-7; D gene ambiguous. The clonotype comes from a man aged 25-40 years with alopecia areata. Some clones in this sample may be carry-over from other donors' samples. Sequenced material: whole blood, taken in connection with sensitization to the hapten diphenylcyclopropenone (DPC). CDR3 amino acids: CASSFTARTYEQYF. CDR3 in DNA: TGTGCCAGCAGCTTCACTGCCCGAACCTACGAGCAGTACTTC.